The 29 T cell receptor beta chains presented below share a single source sample, sequenced in a study of T cell responses to AZD1222 COVID-19 vaccine. TCRdb's table, derived via immunoSEQ multiplex PCR, lists solely in-frame clones and lacks some. This table has roughly 150,000 clones, roughly 92% appearing once. The specimen comprised peripheral blood, sampled on day 0 of AZD1222 vaccination. The source is an adult in good health.

This chain uses TRBV6-2 or TRBV6-3 with TRBJ2-7, with D unresolved. The germline V gene encodes CDR1 MNHEY and CDR2 SVGEGT. The CDR3 is 13 amino acids. Trimming took 0 bases from V and 6 from J, leaving 9 bases between them. This CDR3 reads CASSYSSVGEQYF. The CDR3, as DNA: TGTGCCAGCAGTTACTCGAGTGTCGGCGAGCAGTACTTC.

CDR3 amino acids: CASSIPGGVSTEAFF. The CDR3 DNA sequence: TGTGCCAGTAGTATCCCCGGGGGCGTAAGCACTGAAGCTTTCTTT. The genes are TRBV19 and TRBJ1-1, with D possibly being TRBD1 (6 bases). The CDR3 length is 15 residues. Trimming cost V 3 bases and J 4 bases, with 15 bases left between them. Germline-derived CDR1 and CDR2 are LNHDA and SQIVND (reference sequence).

The chain is built from TRBV19 and TRBJ2-5, with TRBD2 as a possible D gene (6 bases). V was pared by 5 bases and J by 1 base, with 11 bases between. Germline CDR1 reads LNHDA; CDR2 reads SQIVND (reference sequence). The CDR3 consists of 14 residues. The CDR3 sequence is CASSLRDSQETQYF. DNA for the CDR3: TGTGCCAGTAGTTTAAGGGACTCCCAAGAGACCCAGTACTTC.

This sequence joins TRBV30 and TRBJ2-3; 9 bases fit TRBD1. CDR3 length: 15 amino acids. V gave up 2 bases and J gave up 2 bases; unmatched junction bases: 5. The germline V gene has CDR1 GTSNPN and CDR2 SVGIG (reference sequence). The CDR3 DNA reads as TGTGCCTGGAGTAAAGGGACAGGGATCACAGATACGCAGTATTTT. This sequence encodes CAWSKGTGITDTQYF.

The rearrangement links TRBV18 to TRBJ1-5; D not certain. Germline V gene lookup returns CDR1 KGHSH and CDR2 LQKENI. Trimming took 2 bases from V and 1 from J, leaving 6 bases between them. This CDR3 has 14 amino acids. The chain's CDR3 is CASSPTQSNQPQHF. In DNA, the CDR3 is TGTGCCAGCTCACCAACACAAAGCAATCAGCCCCAGCATTTT.

For the CDR3, the DNA is TGTGCCAGCAGTTGGACAGGGCTAACTGAAGCTTTCTTT. Amino acid sequence: CASSWTGLTEAFF. The V and J genes are TRBV6-6 and TRBJ1-1, with 8 positions matching TRBD1. Germline assignment: CDR1 MNHNY and CDR2 SVGAGI (reference sequence). J lost 5 bases, V lost 4 bases, and 3 bases had no gene match. The CDR3 is 13 residues long.

The chain links TRBV9 to TRBJ1-4, with D tentatively TRBD1 (5 bases). The CDR3 is 15 residues long. The ends were cut back, 3 bases at V and 7 bases at J, with 16 bases in the middle. Germline lookup yields CDR1 SGDLS and CDR2 YYNGEE. The CDR3 DNA follows: TGTGCCAGCAGCGAACGGCAGGGATGGGGTGAAAAACTGTTTTTT. Amino acids: CASSERQGWGEKLFF.

The CDR3 sequence: CACSRDRGTDTQYF. DNA of the CDR3: TGTGCCTGCTCCCGGGACAGGGGCACAGATACGCAGTATTTT. V usage is TRBV30 and J usage is TRBJ2-3; 9 bases agree with TRBD1. Germline trimming cut 6 bases from V and 1 base from J; bases unmatched to any gene: 5. The germline V gene encodes CDR1 GTSNPN and CDR2 SVGIG (reference sequence). The CDR3 runs 14 residues.

The rearrangement joins TRBV7-2 to TRBJ1-1; TRBD1 might be the D (5 bases). The CDR3 is made up of 13 amino acids. Trimming took off 4 bases at V and 8 bases at J, with 14 bases between the two ends. Germline V gene data show CDR1 as SGHTA and CDR2 as FQGNSA. CDR3 DNA: TGTGCCAGCAGCTCAGGGCTTGGGCGAGAAGCTTTCTTT. This codes for CASSSGLGREAFF.

The V and J genes are TRBV11-2 and TRBJ2-5; weak D call: TRBD1 (6 bases). The CDR3 is 14 amino acids. Trimming stripped 2 bases from V and 0 bases from J, with 7 bases between. CDR1 and CDR2 (germline): SGHAT, FQNNGV. CDR3 loop: CASSLQGYQETQYF. In DNA, the CDR3 is TGTGCCAGCAGCTTACAGGGGTACCAAGAGACCCAGTACTTC.

V and J are TRBV19 and TRBJ2-5, with D perhaps TRBD1 (5 bases). The CDR3 is 17 residues long. Germline V lookup: CDR1 LNHDA, CDR2 SQIVND (reference sequence). Between the trimmed V and J ends, which lost 4 bases and 3 bases, there was a span of 21 bases. The CDR3 sequence: CASSNLRARNYEETQYF. CDR3 in DNA: TGTGCCAGTAGTAATCTCAGGGCCCGAAACTATGAAGAGACCCAGTACTTC.

Only one count was recorded for this clone. The V call is TRBV3-1 (or the pseudogene TRBV3-2), the J call TRBJ2-3, with D unresolved. With 3 bases removed from V and 9 bases from J, the gap between germline ends came to 4 bases. The CDR3 extends over 10 amino acids. Germline V gives CDR1 LGHDT, CDR2 YNNKEL (reference sequence). DNA of the CDR3: TGTGCCAGCAGCCACAACACGCAGTATTTT. Translating it yields CASSHNTQYF.

The J gene is TRBJ2-2, the V gene TRBV21-1; the table's D call of TRBD2 was not tested on the DNA. TRBV21-1 is annotated as a pseudogene. The CDR3 is 16 residues long. CDR3: CASSKREGDNTGELFF. As DNA, the CDR3 is TGTGCCAGCAGCAAAAGGGAGGGGGACAACACCGGGGAGCTGTTTTTT.

This clone was recorded once. The chain couples TRBV6-5 to TRBJ1-5, with a weak D call TRBD1 (5 bases). With 5 bases removed from V and 2 bases from J, the gap between germline ends came to 13 bases. CDR3 length: 15 amino acids. Looked up from germline, CDR1 is MNHEY and CDR2 is SVGAGI. The CDR3: CASSPRGFGNQPQHF. The CDR3 DNA reads as TGTGCCAGCAGTCCCCGGGGCTTTGGCAATCAGCCCCAGCATTTT.

This chain uses TRBV6-6 with TRBJ2-5; tentative D call: TRBD1 (8 bases). Trimming removed 8 bases at V and 2 bases at J, with 18 bases between. The germline V gene has CDR1 MNHNY and CDR2 SVGAGI (reference sequence). This CDR3 spans 15 amino acids. CDR3 DNA: TGTGCCAGCGGAAACACAGGGGGGGGGCAAGAGACCCAGTACTTC. Translating it yields CASGNTGGGQETQYF.

The gene calls are TRBV5-1 and TRBJ1-1, with TRBD1 matching 7 bases. V was clipped by 4 bases and J by 4 bases; unmatched bases: 10. Germline V gives CDR1 SGHRS, CDR2 YFSETQ. The CDR3 has 15 residues. The CDR3, as DNA: TGCGCCAGCAGCATAAACAGGGGCGCCAGCACTGAAGCTTTCTTT. This sequence encodes CASSINRGASTEAFF. Complete variable domain (other parts from reference TRBV5-1 and TRBJ1-1): KAGVTQTPRYLIKTRGQQVTLSCSPISGHRSVSWYQQTPGQGLQFLFEYFSETQRNKGNFPGRFSGRQFSNSRSEMNVSTLELGDSALYLCASSINRGASTEAFFGQGTRLTVV.

In DNA, the CDR3 is TGTGCCAGCAGCCTCGGCCGGACAGGGGGATTTGCAACTAATGAAAAACTGTTTTTT. Translating gives CASSLGRTGGFATNEKLFF. The rearrangement uses TRBV11-2 and TRBJ1-4; 10 nucleotides match TRBD1. The CDR3 is 19 residues long. V trimming: 5 bases; J trimming: 0 bases; junction bases outside the gene matches: 12. Germline V gene sequence: CDR1 SGHAT, CDR2 FQNNGV. The entire variable domain, with the rest obtained from reference TRBV11-2 and TRBJ1-4, is as follows: EAGVAQSPRYKIIEKRQSVAFWCNPISGHATLYWYQQILGQGPKLLIQFQNNGVVDDSQLPKDRFSAERLKGVDSTLKIQPAKLEDSAVYLCASSLGRTGGFATNEKLFFGSGTQLSVL.

The chain links TRBV7-9 to TRBJ2-7; perhaps TRBD1 as D (6 bases). Germline V gene sequence: CDR1 SEHNR, CDR2 FQNEAQ (reference sequence). The V end lost 2 bases, the J end lost 1 base, and 9 bases lay between the germline ends. The CDR3 loop spans 14 amino acids. The CDR3 region is CASSLPGASYEQYF. In DNA, the CDR3 is TGTGCCAGCAGCTTACCAGGGGCTTCCTACGAGCAGTACTTC.

The gene calls are TRBV5-1 and TRBJ1-1; possibly TRBD1 for D (6 bases). The V and J ends lost 4 bases and 6 bases respectively, with 13 bases between them. Germline V gene lookup returns CDR1 SGHRS and CDR2 YFSETQ. The CDR3 loop spans 13 amino acids. CDR3 in amino acids: CASSLYRTAEAFF. CDR3 sequence (DNA): TGCGCCAGCAGCCTGTACCGGACAGCTGAAGCTTTCTTT. The full variable domain, with the rest looked up from reference TRBV5-1 and TRBJ1-1, is KAGVTQTPRYLIKTRGQQVTLSCSPISGHRSVSWYQQTPGQGLQFLFEYFSETQRNKGNFPGRFSGRQFSNSRSEMNVSTLELGDSALYLCASSLYRTAEAFFGQGTRLTVV.

A few counts support this clone. This sequence joins TRBV5-1 and TRBJ2-5; D remains ambiguous. The length of the CDR3 is 14 residues. V was clipped by 1 base and J by 3 bases, with 10 bases between them. From germline, CDR1 is SGHRS and CDR2 YFSETQ. CDR3 loop: CASSLFGDKETQYF. The CDR3 DNA follows: TGCGCCAGCAGCTTGTTTGGGGATAAAGAGACCCAGTACTTC.

Details on this clone: This same CDR3 is encoded by further DNA sequences in the sample. The chain recombines TRBV30 with TRBJ1-1; 8 positions agree with TRBD1. This CDR3 spans 13 amino acids. V shed 4 bases and J 1 base; nucleotides not matched to a gene: 2. Germline-derived CDR1 and CDR2 are GTSNPN and SVGIG (reference sequence). The CDR3 sequence is CAWNGQGNTEAFF. The CDR3 region has the DNA TGTGCCTGGAATGGACAGGGGAACACTGAAGCTTTCTTT.

Regarding this clone: The same CDR3 arises from other DNA sequences in this sample as well. The rearrangement links TRBV19 to TRBJ2-7, with a possible D match to TRBD2 (6 bases). The CDR3 runs 14 residues. In germline, CDR1 is LNHDA, CDR2 SQIVND (reference sequence). Trimming left V 3 bases short and J 0 bases short, with 9 bases between. The CDR3 bases are TGTGCCAGTAGTATCGGGGGATACTCCTACGAGCAGTACTTC. Protein: CASSIGGYSYEQYF.

The chain recombines TRBV5-6 with TRBJ1-2, with TRBD1 matching 8 bases. The germline V gene has CDR1 SGHDT and CDR2 YYEEEE. The trim removed 5 bases at V and 4 bases at J, leaving 7 bases unmatched. The CDR3 is made up of 14 amino acids. The CDR3 region has the DNA TGTGCCAGCAGTTTGACAGGGGAGGGCTATGGCTACACCTTC. Its translation: CASSLTGEGYGYTF.

V and J are TRBV7-6 and TRBJ1-3; maybe TRBD1 (6 bases). Germline lookup yields CDR1 SGHVS and CDR2 FNYEAQ. V lost 4 bases and J 0 bases, leaving 10 bases between the germline ends. CDR3 length: 15 residues. The CDR3 sequence: CASSSGQYSGNTIYF. In DNA, the CDR3 is TGTGCCAGCAGCTCCGGACAGTACTCTGGAAACACCATATATTTT.

The chain couples TRBV5-6 to TRBJ1-2; tentative D call: TRBD1 (5 bases). CDR1 and CDR2 from the germline V gene are SGHDT and YYEEEE. Trimming pared 5 bases from V and 3 bases from J, leaving 14 bases between. The CDR3 is 14 residues long. This CDR3 reads CASRDINLYYGYTF. Written as DNA, the CDR3 is TGTGCCAGCAGGGACATCAATCTTTACTATGGCTACACCTTC.

V is TRBV19 and J is TRBJ1-4; D unresolved. CDR3 length equals 14 residues. The V and J ends lost 4 bases and 4 bases respectively, with 10 bases between them. Germline V gives CDR1 LNHDA, CDR2 SQIVND (reference sequence). CDR3 amino acids: CASSNKLSNEKLFF. CDR3 in DNA: TGTGCCAGTAGTAACAAGTTAAGTAATGAAAAACTGTTTTTT.

The chain has TRBV12-3 or TRBV12-4 and TRBJ1-2; D ambiguous. Trimming cost V 6 bases and J 1 base, with 9 bases left between them. The CDR3 consists of 13 residues. This CDR3 reads CASRSDVNYGYTF. In nucleotides, the CDR3 is TGTGCCAGCAGGTCGGACGTTAACTATGGCTACACCTTC.

This clone was recorded once. This sequence joins TRBV11-2 and TRBJ1-4; tentatively, D is TRBD1 (6 bases). This CDR3 contains 12 residues. V shed 8 bases and J shed 9 bases, with 13 bases lying between them. CDR1 and CDR2 from the germline V gene are SGHAT and FQNNGV. The CDR3 DNA is TGTGCCAGCGGCGGGGACACTAAAAAACTGTTTTTT. The encoded protein is CASGGDTKKLFF.

The genes are TRBV18 and TRBJ2-1, with unresolved D. Trimming cost V 1 base and J 12 bases, with 7 bases left between them. The germline V gene has CDR1 KGHSH and CDR2 LQKENI. The CDR3 has 11 residues. The CDR3 loop reads CASSPRFGQFF. The CDR3 DNA is TGTGCCAGCTCACCACGGTTTGGGCAGTTCTTC.